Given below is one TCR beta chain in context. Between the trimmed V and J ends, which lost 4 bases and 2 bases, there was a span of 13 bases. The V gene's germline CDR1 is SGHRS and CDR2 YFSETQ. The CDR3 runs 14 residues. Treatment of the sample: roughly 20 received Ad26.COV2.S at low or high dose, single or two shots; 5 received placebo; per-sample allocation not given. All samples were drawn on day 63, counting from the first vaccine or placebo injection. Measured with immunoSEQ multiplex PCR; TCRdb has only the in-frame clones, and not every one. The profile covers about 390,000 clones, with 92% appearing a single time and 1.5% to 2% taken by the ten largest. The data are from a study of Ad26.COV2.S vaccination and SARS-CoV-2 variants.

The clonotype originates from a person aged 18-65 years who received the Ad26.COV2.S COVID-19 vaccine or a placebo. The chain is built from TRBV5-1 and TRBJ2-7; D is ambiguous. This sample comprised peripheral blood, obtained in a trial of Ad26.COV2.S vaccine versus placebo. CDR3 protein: CASSVFWDTYEQYF. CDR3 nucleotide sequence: TGCGCCAGCAGCGTTTTTTGGGATACCTACGAGCAGTACTTC.